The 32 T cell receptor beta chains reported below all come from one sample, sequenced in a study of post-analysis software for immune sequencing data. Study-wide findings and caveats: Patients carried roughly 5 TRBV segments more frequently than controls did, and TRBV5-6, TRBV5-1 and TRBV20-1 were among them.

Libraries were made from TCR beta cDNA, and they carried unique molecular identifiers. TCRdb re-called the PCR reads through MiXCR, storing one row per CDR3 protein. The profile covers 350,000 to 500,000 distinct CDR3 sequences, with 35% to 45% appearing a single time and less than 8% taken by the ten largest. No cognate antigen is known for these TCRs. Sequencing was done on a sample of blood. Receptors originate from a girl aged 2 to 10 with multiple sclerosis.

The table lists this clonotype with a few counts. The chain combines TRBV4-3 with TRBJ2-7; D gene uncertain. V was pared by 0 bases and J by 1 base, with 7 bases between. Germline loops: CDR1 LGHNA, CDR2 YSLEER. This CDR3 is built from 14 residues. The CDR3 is CASSQERQSYEQYF. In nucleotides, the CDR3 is TGCGCCAGCAGCCAAGAGCGTCAGTCCTACGAGCAGTACTTC.

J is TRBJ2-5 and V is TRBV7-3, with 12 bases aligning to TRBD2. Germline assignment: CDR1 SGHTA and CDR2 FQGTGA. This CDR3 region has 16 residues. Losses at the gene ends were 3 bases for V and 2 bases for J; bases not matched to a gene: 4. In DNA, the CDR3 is TGTGCCAGCAGCTTGACCGGGACTAGCGGGCAAGAGACCCAGTACTTC. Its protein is CASSLTGTSGQETQYF.

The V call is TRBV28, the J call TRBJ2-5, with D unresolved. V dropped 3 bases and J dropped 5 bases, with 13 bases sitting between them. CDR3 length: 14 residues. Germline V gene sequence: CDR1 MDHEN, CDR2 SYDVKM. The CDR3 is CASSFLRPEETQYF. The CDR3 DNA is TGTGCCAGCAGTTTCTTGCGGCCGGAGGAGACCCAGTACTTC.

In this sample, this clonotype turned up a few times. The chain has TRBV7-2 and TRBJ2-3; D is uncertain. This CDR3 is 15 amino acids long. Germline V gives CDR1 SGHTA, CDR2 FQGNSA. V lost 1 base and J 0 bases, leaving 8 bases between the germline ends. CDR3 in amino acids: CASSLVPTSTDTQYF. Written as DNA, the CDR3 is TGTGCCAGCAGCTTAGTGCCCACAAGCACAGATACGCAGTATTTT.

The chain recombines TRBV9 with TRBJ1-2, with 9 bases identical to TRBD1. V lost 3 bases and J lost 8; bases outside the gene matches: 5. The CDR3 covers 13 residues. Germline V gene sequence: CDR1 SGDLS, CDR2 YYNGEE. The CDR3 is CASSDRDRDGYTF. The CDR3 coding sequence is TGTGCCAGCAGCGACCGGGACAGGGACGGCTACACCTTC. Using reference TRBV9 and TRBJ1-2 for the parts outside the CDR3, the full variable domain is DSGVTQTPKHLITATGQRVTLRCSPRSGDLSVYWYQQSLDQGLQFLIQYYNGEERAKGNILERFSAQQFPDLHSELNLSSLELGDSALYFCASSDRDRDGYTFGSGTRLTVV.

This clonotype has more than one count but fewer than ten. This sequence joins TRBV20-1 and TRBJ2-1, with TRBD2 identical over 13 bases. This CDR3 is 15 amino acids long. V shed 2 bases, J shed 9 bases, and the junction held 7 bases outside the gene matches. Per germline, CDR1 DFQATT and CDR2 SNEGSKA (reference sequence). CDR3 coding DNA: TGCAGTGCTAGACCCGGACTAGCGGGGGTGAGTGAGCAGTTCTTC. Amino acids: CSARPGLAGVSEQFF.

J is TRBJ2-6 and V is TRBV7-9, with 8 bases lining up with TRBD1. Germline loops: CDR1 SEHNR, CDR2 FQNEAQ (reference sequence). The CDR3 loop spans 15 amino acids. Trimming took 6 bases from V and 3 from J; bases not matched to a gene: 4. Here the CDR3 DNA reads TGTGCCAGCAGTACACAGGGGGATGGGGCCAACGTCCTGACTTTC. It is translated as CASSTQGDGANVLTF.

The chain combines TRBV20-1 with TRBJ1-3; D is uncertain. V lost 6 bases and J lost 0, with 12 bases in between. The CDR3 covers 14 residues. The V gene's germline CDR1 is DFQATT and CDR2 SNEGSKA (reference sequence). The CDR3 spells CSATRLISGNTIYF. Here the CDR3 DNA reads TGCAGTGCCACGAGATTAATCTCTGGAAACACCATATATTTT.

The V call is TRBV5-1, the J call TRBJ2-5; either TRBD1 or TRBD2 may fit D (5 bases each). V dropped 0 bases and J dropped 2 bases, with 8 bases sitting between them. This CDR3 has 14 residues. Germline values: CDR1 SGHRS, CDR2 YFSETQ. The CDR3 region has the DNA TGCGCCAGCAGCTTGGGTGGGGGACAAGAGACCCAGTACTTC. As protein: CASSLGGGQETQYF.

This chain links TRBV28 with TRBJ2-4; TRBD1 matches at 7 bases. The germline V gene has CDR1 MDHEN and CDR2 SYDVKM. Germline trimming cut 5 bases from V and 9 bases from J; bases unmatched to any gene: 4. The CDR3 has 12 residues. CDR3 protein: CASSPTGAIQYF. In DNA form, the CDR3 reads TGTGCCAGCAGTCCAACAGGGGCCATTCAGTACTTC.

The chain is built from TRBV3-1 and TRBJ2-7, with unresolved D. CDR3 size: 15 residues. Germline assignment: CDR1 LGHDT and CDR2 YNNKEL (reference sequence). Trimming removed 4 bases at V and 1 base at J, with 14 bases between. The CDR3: CASSRAGHSSYEQYF. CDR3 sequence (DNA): TGTGCCAGCAGCCGAGCCGGCCACAGTTCCTACGAGCAGTACTTC.

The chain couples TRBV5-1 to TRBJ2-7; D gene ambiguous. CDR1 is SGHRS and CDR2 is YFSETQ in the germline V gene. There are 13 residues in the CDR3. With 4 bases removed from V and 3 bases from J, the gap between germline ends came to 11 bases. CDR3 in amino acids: CASSLKRSYEQYF. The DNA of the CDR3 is TGCGCCAGCAGCCTCAAAAGAAGCTACGAGCAGTACTTC.

CDR3 amino acids: CASKPSLAGSEQFF. Here the CDR3 DNA reads TGTGCCAGCAAGCCCTCACTAGCAGGTAGTGAGCAGTTCTTC. This sequence joins TRBV28 and TRBJ2-1, with D tentatively TRBD2 (6 bases). This CDR3 is built from 14 residues. V was shortened by 7 bases and J by 9 bases, with 19 bases between the two germline ends. In germline, CDR1 is MDHEN, CDR2 SYDVKM.

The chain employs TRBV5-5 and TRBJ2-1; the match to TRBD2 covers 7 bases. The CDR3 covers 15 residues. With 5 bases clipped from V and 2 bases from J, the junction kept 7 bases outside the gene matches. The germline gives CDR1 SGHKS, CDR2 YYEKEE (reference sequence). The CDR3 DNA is TGTGCCAGCAGGACTCGCCTAGCGGCCTACAATGAGCAGTTCTTC. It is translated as CASRTRLAAYNEQFF.

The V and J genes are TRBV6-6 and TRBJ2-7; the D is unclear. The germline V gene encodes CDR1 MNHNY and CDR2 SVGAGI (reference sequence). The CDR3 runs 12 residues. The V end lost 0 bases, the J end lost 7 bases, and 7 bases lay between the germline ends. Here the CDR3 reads CASSYSSREQYF. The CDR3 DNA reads TGTGCCAGCAGTTACTCGTCGCGAGAGCAGTACTTC.

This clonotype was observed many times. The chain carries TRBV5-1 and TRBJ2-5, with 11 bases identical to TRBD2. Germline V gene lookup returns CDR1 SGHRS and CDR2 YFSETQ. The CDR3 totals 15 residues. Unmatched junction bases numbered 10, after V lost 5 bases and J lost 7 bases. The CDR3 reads CASRPSGGIKWTQYF. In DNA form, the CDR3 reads TGCGCCAGCAGACCTAGCGGGGGGATCAAGTGGACCCAGTACTTC. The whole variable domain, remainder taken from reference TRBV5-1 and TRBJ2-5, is KAGVTQTPRYLIKTRGQQVTLSCSPISGHRSVSWYQQTPGQGLQFLFEYFSETQRNKGNFPGRFSGRQFSNSRSEMNVSTLELGDSALYLCASRPSGGIKWTQYFGPGTRLLVL.

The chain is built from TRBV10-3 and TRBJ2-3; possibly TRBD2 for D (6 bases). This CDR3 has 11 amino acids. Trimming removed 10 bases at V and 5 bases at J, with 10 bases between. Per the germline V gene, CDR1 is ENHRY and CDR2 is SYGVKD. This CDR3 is CASSGLDTQYF. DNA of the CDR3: TGTGCCAGCAGCGGGTTAGATACGCAGTATTTT.

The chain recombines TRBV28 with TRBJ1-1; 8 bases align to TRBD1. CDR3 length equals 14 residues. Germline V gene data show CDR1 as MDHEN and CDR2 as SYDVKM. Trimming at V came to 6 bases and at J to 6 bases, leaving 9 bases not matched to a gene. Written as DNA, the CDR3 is TGTGCCAGCAGGTTACAGGGGGGGCGGCCTGAAGCTTTCTTT. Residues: CASRLQGGRPEAFF.

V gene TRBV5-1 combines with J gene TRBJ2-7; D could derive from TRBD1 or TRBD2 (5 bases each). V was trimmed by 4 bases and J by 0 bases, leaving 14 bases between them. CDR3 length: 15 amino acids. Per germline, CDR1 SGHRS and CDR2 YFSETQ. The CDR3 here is CASSRAPGTSYEQYF. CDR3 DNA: TGCGCCAGCAGCCGGGCCCCTGGGACCTCCTACGAGCAGTACTTC.

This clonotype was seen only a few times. The CDR3 DNA reads as TGTGCCACCAGCACTGGACTAGCGGGGGGCGAGTCCTACGAGCAGTACTTC. It yields the protein CATSTGLAGGESYEQYF. The chain couples TRBV15 to TRBJ2-7, with 14 bases that match TRBD2. The junction had 6 bases not matched to a gene; V was cut back by 4 bases and J by 1 base. CDR1 is LNHNV and CDR2 is YYDKDF in the germline V gene (reference sequence). The CDR3 sequence is 17 residues long.

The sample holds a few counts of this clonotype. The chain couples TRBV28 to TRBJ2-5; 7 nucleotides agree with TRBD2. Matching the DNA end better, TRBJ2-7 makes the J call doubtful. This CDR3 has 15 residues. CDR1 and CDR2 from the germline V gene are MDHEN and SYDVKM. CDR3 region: CASSPPGGGLFEQYF. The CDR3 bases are TGTGCCAGCAGTCCCCCGGGGGGAGGGCTTTTCGAGCAGTACTTC.

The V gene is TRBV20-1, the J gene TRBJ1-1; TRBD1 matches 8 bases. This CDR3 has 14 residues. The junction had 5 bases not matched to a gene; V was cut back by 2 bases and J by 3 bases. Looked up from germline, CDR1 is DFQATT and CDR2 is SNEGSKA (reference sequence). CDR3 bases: TGCAGTGCTAGATCAACAGGGGGGGACACTGAAGCTTTCTTT. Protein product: CSARSTGGDTEAFF.

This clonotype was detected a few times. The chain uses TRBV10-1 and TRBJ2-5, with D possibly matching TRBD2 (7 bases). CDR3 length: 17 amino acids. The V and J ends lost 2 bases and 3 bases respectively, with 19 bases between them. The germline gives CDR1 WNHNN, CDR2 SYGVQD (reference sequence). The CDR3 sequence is CASSEPTRGGYKETQYF. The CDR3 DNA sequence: TGCGCCAGCAGTGAGCCGACGAGGGGGGGTTACAAAGAGACCCAGTACTTC.

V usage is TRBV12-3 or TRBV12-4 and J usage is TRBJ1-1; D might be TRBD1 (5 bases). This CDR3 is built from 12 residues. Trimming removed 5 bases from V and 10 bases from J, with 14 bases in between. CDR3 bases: TGTGCCAGCAGTCGGGCAGGGCAGAGAGCTTTCTTT. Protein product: CASSRAGQRAFF.

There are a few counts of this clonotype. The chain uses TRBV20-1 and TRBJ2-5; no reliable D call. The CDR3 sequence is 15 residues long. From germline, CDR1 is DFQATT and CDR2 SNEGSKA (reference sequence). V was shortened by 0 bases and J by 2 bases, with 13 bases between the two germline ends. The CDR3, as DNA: TGCAGTGCTAGAGATGATGGAGATGCTCAAGAGACCCAGTACTTC. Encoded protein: CSARDDGDAQETQYF.

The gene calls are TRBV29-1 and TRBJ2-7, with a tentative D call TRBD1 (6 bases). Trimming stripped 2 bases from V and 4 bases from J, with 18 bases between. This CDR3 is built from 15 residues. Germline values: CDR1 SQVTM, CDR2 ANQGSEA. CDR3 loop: CSVEKGSGVVYEQYF. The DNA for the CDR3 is TGCAGCGTTGAAAAAGGATCAGGGGTTGTGTACGAGCAGTACTTC.

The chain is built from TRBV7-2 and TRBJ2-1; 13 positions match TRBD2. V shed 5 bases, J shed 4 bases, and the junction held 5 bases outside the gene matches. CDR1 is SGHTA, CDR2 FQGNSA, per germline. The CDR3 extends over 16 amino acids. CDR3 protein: CASSPPGLAGYNEQFF. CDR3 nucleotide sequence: TGTGCCAGCAGCCCTCCGGGACTAGCGGGGTACAATGAGCAGTTCTTC.

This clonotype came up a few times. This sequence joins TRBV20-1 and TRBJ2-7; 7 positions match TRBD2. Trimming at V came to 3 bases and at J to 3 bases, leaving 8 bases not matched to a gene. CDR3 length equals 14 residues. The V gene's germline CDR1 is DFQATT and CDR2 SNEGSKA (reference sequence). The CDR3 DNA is TGCAGTGCTAGTGGGCTAGCGGAGGACTACGAGCAGTACTTC. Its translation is CSASGLAEDYEQYF.

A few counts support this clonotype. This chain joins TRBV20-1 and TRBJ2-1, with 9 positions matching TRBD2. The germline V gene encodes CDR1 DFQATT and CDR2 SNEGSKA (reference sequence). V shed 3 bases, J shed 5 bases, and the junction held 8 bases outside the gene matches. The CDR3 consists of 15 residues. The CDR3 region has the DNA TGCAGTGCTAGTCTGGCGGGGGGGCGAAACAATGAGCAGTTCTTC. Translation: CSASLAGGRNNEQFF.

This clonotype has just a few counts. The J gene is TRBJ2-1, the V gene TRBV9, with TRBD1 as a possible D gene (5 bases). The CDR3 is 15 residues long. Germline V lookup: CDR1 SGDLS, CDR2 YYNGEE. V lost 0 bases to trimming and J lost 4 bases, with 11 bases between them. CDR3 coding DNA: TGTGCCAGCAGCGTAGGGCAGGGCTTTTACAATGAGCAGTTCTTC. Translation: CASSVGQGFYNEQFF.

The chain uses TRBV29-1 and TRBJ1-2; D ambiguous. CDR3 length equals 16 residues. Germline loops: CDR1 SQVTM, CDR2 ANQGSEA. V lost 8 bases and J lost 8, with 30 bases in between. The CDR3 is CSLVGKTESQGQGYTF. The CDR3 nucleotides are TGCAGCTTGGTCGGAAAAACAGAGAGTCAAGGTCAGGGCTACACCTTC. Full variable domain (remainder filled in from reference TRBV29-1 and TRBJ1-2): SAVISQKPSRDICQRGTSLTIQCQVDSQVTMMFWYRQQPGQSLTLIATANQGSEATYESGFVIDKFPISRPNLTFSTLTVSNMSPEDSSIYLCSLVGKTESQGQGYTFGSGTRLTVV.

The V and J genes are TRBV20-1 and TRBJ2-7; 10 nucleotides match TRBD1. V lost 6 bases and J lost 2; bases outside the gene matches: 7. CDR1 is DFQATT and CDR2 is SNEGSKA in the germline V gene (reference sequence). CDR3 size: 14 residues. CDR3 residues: CSAHGGTGAYEQYF. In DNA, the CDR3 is TGCAGTGCCCATGGAGGGACAGGGGCCTACGAGCAGTACTTC.